This T cell receptor beta chain is from a study of regulatory T cells in long-lasting Graves disease. Study conclusions and caveats: New patients shared fewer public clonotypes (approximately 1,000) than persistent patients did (over 2,500).

The sample's time point: newly diagnosed GD, antithyroid drugs for less than 3 months. Preparation of the TCR library used RNA extracted from PBMCs. EDTA tubes were used for drawing around 9.7 milliliters of peripheral blood. To note about this clonotype: Its antigen is as yet unknown.

According to the study, TCR beta libraries were built with iRepertoire HTBI primers and CDR3-region Arm-PCR. TCRdb fed the multiplex PCR reads into MiXCR, producing one record per CDR3 protein. The sample lists roughly 260,000 distinct CDR3 sequences; around 19% were seen once. This sample was also put to use in a study of T cells in Graves' hyperthyroidism and ophthalmopathy. That work states: Stable disease denoted Graves' hyperthyroidism without ophthalmopathy progression within 18 months. Most clonotypes expanded in thyroid above 0.001 were likewise present in blood.

The source is a woman in her 30s with Graves disease. Sequencing was performed on peripheral blood mononuclear cells (PBMCs), taken at new diagnosis, from a patient treated with antithyroid drugs.

The CDR3 coding sequence is TGTGCCAGCAGCCCTACGGTCAATAGCGGTTTTAGCTCCTACGAGCAGTACTTC. The encoded protein is CASSPTVNSGFSSYEQYF. The chain combines TRBV7-8 with TRBJ2-7, with D perhaps TRBD2 (6 bases). The CDR3 has 18 amino acids. V was shortened by 5 bases and J by 0 bases, with 23 bases between the two germline ends. Germline V CDR1 and CDR2: SGHVS, FQNEAQ.